The sequence of this T cell receptor (beta chain) was determined in a study of shared clonotypes between healthy human individuals. Study at large: The donor pool was made up of two women and a few men aged 18 to 49. CD4 naive and memory got three plates each, CD8 naive two, CD8 memory one. Study-level points and caveats: The expectation was that sequencing depth would affect clonotype sharing among donors. Relative to memory subsets, naive subsets generally showed larger estimated richness.

In germline, CDR1 is SQVTM, CDR2 ANQGSEA. The ends were cut back, 2 bases at V and 2 bases at J, with 10 bases in the middle. The CDR3 sequence is 13 residues long. The protocol was immunoSEQ multiplex PCR, while the TCRdb copy is restricted to in-frame clones and leaves out a portion. The sample includes about 2.4 million clones, 93% of them seen just once. In regard to this clone: Its antigen is not identified.

Sequences were obtained from naive CD4+ T cells from PBMCs. Documented subset: CD45RA+ positively selected. The origin of this receptor is a man aged 18-30 years in good health. Some clones in this sample may be carry-over from other donors' samples. The J gene is TRBJ2-7, the V gene TRBV29-1; D not resolved. Written as DNA, the CDR3 is TGCAGCGTTGAACAGGATCGGACCTACGAGCAGTACTTC. Its translation is CSVEQDRTYEQYF.